One sample yielded the 4 T cell receptor beta chains listed below, sequenced in a study of graft-versus-host responses after intestinal transplantation (dated by TCRdb to the early 2020s). Receptors were amplified or captured by the immunoSEQ multiplex PCR assay. TCRdb provides this immuneACCESS table in a form limited to in-frame rearrangements. Some clones are lacking; in checked studies, under half of them reflect an unresolved V gene, and why the rest are absent is not known. The sample data list 70,000 or so clones, and about 87% of these were observed just once. Less than 0.45% of the sample rests with the top ten. The time point label, as the study defines it: cells obtained before transplantation from donor or recipient. These TCRs' antigens remain unknown. Specimen: unstimulated CD4+ T cells sorted from spleen or lymph node cells, collected before transplant. These receptors came from a human donor who was the organ donor for an intestinal transplant.

The chain combines TRBV19 with TRBJ2-3; possible D gene TRBD2, 6 bases. CDR1 and CDR2 from the germline V gene are LNHDA and SQIVND (reference sequence). V lost 5 bases, J lost 4 bases, and 13 bases lay in between. The CDR3 is 14 residues long. As DNA, the CDR3 is TGTGCCAGTAGTTGGCGGGAAAACTCAGATACGCAGTATTTT. Its protein product is CASSWRENSDTQYF.

The rearrangement joins TRBV27 to TRBJ1-3; 8 nucleotides match TRBD1. The V and J ends lost 5 bases and 8 bases, in that order; junction bases with no gene match: 5. This CDR3 has 13 amino acids. The germline V gene has CDR1 MNHEY and CDR2 SMNVEV (reference sequence). The CDR3 DNA reads TGTGCCAGCAGTCCCGGACAGGGCTACACCATATATTTT. Translation: CASSPGQGYTIYF.

The rearrangement uses TRBV7-2 and TRBJ2-1; D remains unclear. V was pared by 1 base and J by 0 bases, with 10 bases between. CDR3 length equals 16 residues. The germline CDR1 and CDR2 sequences are SGHTA and FQGNSA. The DNA for the CDR3 is TGTGCCAGCAGCTTAGGAGGATCCAGCTCCTACAATGAGCAGTTCTTC. Its protein product is CASSLGGSSSYNEQFF. Full variable domain (rest looked up from reference TRBV7-2 and TRBJ2-1): GAGVSQSPSNKVTEKGKDVELRCDPISGHTALYWYRQSLGQGLEFLIYFQGNSAPDKSGLPSDRFSAERTGGSVSTLTIQRTQQEDSAVYLCASSLGGSSSYNEQFFGPGTRLTVL.

The chain employs TRBV11-2 and TRBJ2-7; D might be TRBD2 (6 bases). CDR3 length: 16 residues. Between the trimmed V and J ends, which lost 1 base and 0 bases, there was a span of 13 bases. Germline V CDR1 and CDR2: SGHAT, FQNNGV. The CDR3 here is CASSLGRGTSSYEQYV. CDR3 in DNA: TGTGCCAGCAGCTTAGGTCGGGGGACGAGCTCCTACGAGCAGTACGTC.